This is a list of T cell receptor beta chains from one sample in a study of metastatic and nonmetastatic thyroid tumors. TCRdb recomputed clones from the PCR reads via MiXCR. The sample includes some 39,000 clones, about 15% of them seen just once. Sequenced material: blood. The source of these receptors is a female donor with papillary thyroid cancer or a benign thyroid nodule (not recorded which). Some clones in this sample may be carry-over from other donors' samples. Both conserved end residues are part of each CDR3.

CDR3 length	V gene	J gene	CDR3 protein
15	TRBV5-1	TRBJ1-2	CASSLTKGVASGYTF
17	TRBV11-1	TRBJ2-7	CASSWTGLRDRSYEQYF
15	TRBV19	TRBJ2-1	CASSTGLPPYNEQFF
15	TRBV6-1	TRBJ1-2	CASSPDRGHLPGYTF
14	TRBV4-2	TRBJ1-6	CASSQDPTETPLHF
11	TRBV20-1	TRBJ2-7	CSIPSMGEQYF
14	TRBV18	TRBJ2-1	CASSPAGDPNEQFF
15	TRBV6-1	TRBJ1-4	CASSESRALNEKLFF
14	TRBV13	TRBJ2-1	CASSLAGSYNEQFF
15	TRBV14	TRBJ2-7	CASSRTSGIVYEQYF
20	TRBV28	TRBJ2-7	CASSLPRRSLASSSSYEQYF
14	TRBV6-2/TRBV6-3	TRBJ2-1	CASMREDSYNEQFF
15	TRBV25-1	TRBJ2-5	CASSGATSGEETQYF
15	TRBV18	TRBJ2-7	CASSPQERAPYEQYF
14	TRBV6-1	TRBJ2-1	CASRASGANNEQFF
15	TRBV12-3/TRBV12-4	TRBJ2-2	CASSSGQSNTVELFF
16	TRBV28	TRBJ2-5	CASSSSRAGGVETQYF
14	TRBV2	TRBJ2-7	CASRGTGVGYEQYF
15	TRBV7-9	TRBJ1-1	CASSLAAGFGTDAFF
13	TRBV20-1	TRBJ2-7	CSASGRGPYEQYF
16	TRBV11-1	TRBJ2-2	CASSFPGTGNTGELFF
18	TRBV9	TRBJ2-6	CASSVVDGALSGANVLAF
15	TRBV12-3/TRBV12-4	TRBJ2-1	CASSLAGLLYNEQFF
14	TRBV6-1	TRBJ1-2	CASSEEGPGGGYTF
12	TRBV6-4	TRBJ1-5	CASSPGDQPQHF
13	TRBV20-1	TRBJ1-5	CSASISGTQPQHF
16	TRBV20-1	TRBJ1-2	CSARGPTGGVVGGYTF
16	TRBV5-1	TRBJ2-1	CASSLEGLVRGDEQFF
14	TRBV7-7	TRBJ2-1	CASSLNPGRNEQFF
10	TRBV29-1	TRBJ1-1	CSGRGTEAFF
12	TRBV2	TRBJ1-4	CASSGPVEKLFF
15	TRBV19	TRBJ1-2	CASSMRDRGSYGYTF
11	TRBV18	TRBJ2-5	CASSPQETQYF
17	TRBV6-2/TRBV6-3	TRBJ2-3	CASSFEGGWASTDTQYF
17	TRBV6-1	TRBJ2-7	CASSETSPGTSGYEQYF
13	TRBV19	TRBJ1-3	CASSMAGTYTIYF
15	TRBV6-1	TRBJ1-2	CASRQARNSHYGYTF
15	TRBV19	TRBJ2-1	CASSIGDQIGNEQFF
13	TRBV12-3/TRBV12-4	TRBJ2-3	CASSLTQGDTQYF
15	TRBV5-1	TRBJ2-5	CASSKEGQGAETQYF